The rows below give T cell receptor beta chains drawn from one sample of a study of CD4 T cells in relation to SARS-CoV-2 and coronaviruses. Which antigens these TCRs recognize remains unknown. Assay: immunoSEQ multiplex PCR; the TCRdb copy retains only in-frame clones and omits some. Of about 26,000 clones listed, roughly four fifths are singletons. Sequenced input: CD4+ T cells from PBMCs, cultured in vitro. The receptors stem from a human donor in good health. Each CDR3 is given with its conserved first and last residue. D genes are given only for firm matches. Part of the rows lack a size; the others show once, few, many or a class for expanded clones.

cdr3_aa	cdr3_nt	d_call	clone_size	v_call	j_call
CASSIQKTNEKLFF	TGTGCCAGTAGTATTCAGAAGACTAATGAAAAACTGTTTTTT	NA	NA	TRBV19	TRBJ1-4
CASSNRGRDEQFF	TGCGCCAGCAGTAACAGGGGTAGGGATGAGCAGTTCTTC	TRBD1	few	TRBV5-1	TRBJ2-1
CASSLGAGDNEQFF	TGCGCCAGCAGCTTAGGGGCAGGGGATAATGAGCAGTTCTTC	NA	NA	TRBV5-1	TRBJ2-1
CASSPVGNSYNEQFF	TGTGCCAGCTCCCCGGTGGGGAACTCCTACAATGAGCAGTTCTTC	NA	NA	TRBV6-5	TRBJ2-1
CASSTNNGPDTQYF	TGTGCCAGTAGTACAAACAACGGGCCAGATACGCAGTATTTT	NA	NA	TRBV19	TRBJ2-3
CASSLTGSSYNEQFF	TGTGCCAGCAGCTTAACAGGGAGCTCCTACAATGAGCAGTTCTTC	NA	NA	TRBV7-2	TRBJ2-1
CASSQVERATEAFF	TGTGCCAGCAGCCAAGTGGAGAGGGCAACAGAAGCTTTCTTT	NA	once	TRBV4-2	TRBJ1-1
CSVGVGRNTF	TGCAGCGTTGGGGTTGGTAGGAACACCTTC	NA	NA	TRBV29-1	TRBJ1-2
CSAETGTPYEQYF	TGCAGCGCGGAGACAGGTACGCCCTACGAGCAGTACTTC	NA	NA	TRBV29-1	TRBJ2-7
CASSPVPGANTGELFF	TGTGCCAGCAGCCCGGTCCCGGGGGCGAACACCGGGGAGCTGTTTTTT	NA	few	TRBV5-5	TRBJ2-2
CASRRESYNSPLHF	TGTGCCAGCAGAAGGGAGTCCTATAATTCACCCCTCCACTTT	NA	NA	TRBV28	TRBJ1-6
CASSARTRGGNQPQHF	TGTGCCAGCAGCGCCCGCACACGGGGCGGGAATCAGCCCCAGCATTTT	NA	few	TRBV7-2	TRBJ1-5
CASSPGTVTNSPLHF	TGTGCCAGCAGTCCTGGGACAGTGACTAATTCACCCCTCCACTTT	TRBD1	NA	TRBV6-5	TRBJ1-6
CASFTTSPTDTQYF	TGTGCCAGCTTTACGACTAGCCCCACAGATACGCAGTATTTT	TRBD2	once	TRBV6-5	TRBJ2-3
CASSESAKGGFSYEQYF	TGTGCCAGCAGTGAATCCGCTAAGGGAGGGTTCTCCTACGAGCAGTACTTC	TRBD2	few	TRBV25-1	TRBJ2-7
CSVEGRIAGGPRDEQFF	TGCAGCGTTGAAGGTCGCATAGCGGGGGGGCCTAGGGATGAGCAGTTCTTC	TRBD2	NA	TRBV29-1	TRBJ2-1
CASSYRQRNQPQHF	TGTGCCAGCAGTTATCGACAGCGAAATCAGCCCCAGCATTTT	NA	NA	TRBV6-2/TRBV6-3	TRBJ1-5
CASSRRGGEAFF	TGTGCCAGCAGCCGCCGAGGAGGTGAAGCTTTCTTT	NA	few	TRBV6-1	TRBJ1-1
CASSLSERGPSYEQYF	TGTGCCAGCAGCCTCAGCGAGCGGGGTCCCTCCTACGAGCAGTACTTC	TRBD2	NA	TRBV9	TRBJ2-7
CASSQPPGQTYGYTF	TGTGCCAGCAGCCAACCTCCGGGACAGACCTATGGCTACACCTTC	TRBD1	few	TRBV3-1/TRBV3-2	TRBJ1-2
CAISGFTSGRSYEQYF	TGTGCCATCAGTGGGTTTACTAGCGGGCGCTCCTACGAGCAGTACTTC	TRBD2	NA	TRBV10-3	TRBJ2-7
CASSATSGREETQYF	TGTGCCAGCTCCGCGACTAGCGGGAGAGAAGAGACCCAGTACTTC	TRBD2	few	TRBV7-8	TRBJ2-5
CATSRSDSSNTGELFF	TGTGCCACCAGCCGGTCGGACAGCTCGAACACCGGGGAGCTGTTTTTT	NA	NA	TRBV24-1	TRBJ2-2
CASSSGRWTQFNEQFF	TGTGCCAGCAGCTCGGGGCGGTGGACCCAATTCAATGAGCAGTTCTTC	NA	NA	TRBV5-4	TRBJ2-1
CASSRQGRTEAFF	TGTGCCAGCAGCCGACAGGGGAGGACTGAAGCTTTCTTT	TRBD1	few	TRBV7-8	TRBJ1-1
CASSPKGNGNEQFF	TGTGCCAGCAGCCCCAAAGGTAACGGCAATGAGCAGTTCTTC	NA	NA	TRBV9	TRBJ2-1
CASSYGQLPNEKLFF	TGTGCCAGCAGCTACGGACAGTTACCTAATGAAAAACTGTTTTTT	NA	NA	TRBV6-6	TRBJ1-4
CASSFLYNEQFF	TGTGCCAGCAGCTTTTTGTACAATGAGCAGTTCTTC	NA	NA	TRBV5-5	TRBJ2-1
CASSQLRGPAGEQYF	TGTGCCAGCAGCCAGTTGCGGGGCCCGGCGGGCGAGCAGTACTTC	NA	once	TRBV14	TRBJ2-7
CASRRDPADTQYF	TGTGCCAGCCGCCGGGACCCGGCGGATACGCAGTATTTT	NA	once	TRBV7-9	TRBJ2-3
CAISELSTPGNTIYF	TGTGCCATCAGTGAGCTCTCGACCCCTGGAAACACCATATATTTT	NA	few	TRBV10-3	TRBJ1-3
CASSTSNRGAFGYTF	TGTGCCAGCAGTACGTCAAACCGGGGGGCGTTTGGCTACACCTTC	NA	few	TRBV2	TRBJ1-2
CASSTDRDHYGYTF	TGCGCCAGCAGCACGGACAGGGACCACTATGGCTACACCTTC	TRBD1	few	TRBV5-1	TRBJ1-2
CASSAKEGATYGYTF	TGTGCCAGCAGCGCTAAGGAAGGGGCCACCTATGGCTACACCTTC	NA	NA	TRBV21-1	TRBJ1-2
CASSQDLERIQTDTQYF	TGCGCCAGCAGCCAAGATCTGGAGCGGATCCAAACAGATACGCAGTATTTT	NA	NA	TRBV4-3	TRBJ2-3
CAWNSAFTDTQYF	TGTGCCTGGAATTCGGCGTTCACAGATACGCAGTATTTT	NA	once	TRBV30	TRBJ2-3
CASSQALMEQYF	TGTGCCAGCAGCCAAGCCCTAATGGAGCAGTACTTC	NA	NA	TRBV3-1/TRBV3-2	TRBJ2-7
CASSLEGWPPQHF	TGTGCCAGCAGCTTAGAGGGATGGCCGCCCCAGCATTTT	NA	NA	TRBV7-2	TRBJ1-5
CASSIRTQVGTGVSYEQYF	TGTGCCAGCTCGATACGCACTCAGGTCGGGACAGGAGTTTCCTACGAGCAGTACTTC	TRBD1	NA	TRBV18	TRBJ2-7
CAISHHPGQGPYEQYF	TGTGCCATCAGCCACCACCCGGGACAGGGTCCCTACGAGCAGTACTTC	TRBD1	NA	TRBV10-3	TRBJ2-7
CASNGESTDTQYF	TGTGCCAGCAACGGGGAAAGCACAGATACGCAGTATTTT	NA	NA	TRBV2	TRBJ2-3
CASNDRLSLHF	TGTGCCAGCAACGACCGACTCTCCCTCCACTTT	NA	NA	TRBV2	TRBJ1-6
CATGGTDTQYF	TGCGCTACGGGGGGCACAGATACGCAGTATTTT	NA	NA	TRBV10-1	TRBJ2-3
CASGQGGGTF	TGTGCTAGTGGTCAGGGGGGAGGGACCTTC	TRBD1	NA	TRBV12-5	TRBJ1-2
CASSSIPGQGGTEAFF	TGTGCCAGCAGTTCTATCCCCGGACAGGGGGGCACTGAAGCTTTCTTT	TRBD1	few	TRBV27	TRBJ1-1